Listed below are T cell receptor beta chains from one sample, sequenced in a study of cytomegalovirus exposure and HLA in healthy donors. TCRdb's copy holds only in-frame clones and misses some; the assay was immunoSEQ multiplex PCR. In the table there are about 110,000 clones, about 87% of which are singletons. Sequencing used PBMCs. These TCRs come from a woman between 18 and 29 years old in good health and CMV-seropositive. Both conserved end residues are part of each CDR3. The D gene is left open where the match is weak. Rows give clone size only sometimes, using once, few, many, or a class for an expanded clone.

d_call j_call clone_size v_call cdr3_nt cdr3_aa
TRBD2 TRBJ2-5 - TRBV10-2 TGCGCCAGCAGTTCGATAGCGGGGGTGGGAGAGACCCAGTACTTC CASSSIAGVGETQYF
- TRBJ2-2 - TRBV7-9 TGTGCCAGCCTCCGGGGCACCGGGGAGCTGTTTTTT CASLRGTGELFF
- TRBJ1-2 once TRBV28 TGTGCCAGCAGTTTGGCCGGGGGACTGAGGGGCTACACCTTC CASSLAGGLRGYTF
TRBD1 TRBJ1-6 once TRBV19 TGTGCCAGTAGAACGACAGGGGGGAACTATAATTCACCCCTCCACTTT CASRTTGGNYNSPLHF
- TRBJ1-5 - TRBV6-5 TGTGCCAGCAGTCTAGGGGGGGTGGGGGATCAGCCCCAGCATTTT CASSLGGVGDQPQHF
- TRBJ1-4 - TRBV28 TGTGCCAGCAGACCAGGAGGAGAAAAACTGTTTTTT CASRPGGEKLFF
- TRBJ1-4 - TRBV29-1 TGCAGCGTGGGAGGGGGGGACCGAGAAAAACTGTTTTTT CSVGGGDREKLFF
- TRBJ1-1 - TRBV13 TGTGCCAGCAGCTTACCGACAGATCTCATGAACACTGAAGCTTTCTTT CASSLPTDLMNTEAFF
TRBD2 TRBJ2-5 once TRBV7-2 TGTGCCAGCAGCCCCCAGACTAGCCCCTCTCCCCAGTACTTC CASSPQTSPSPQYF
- TRBJ1-1 - TRBV28 TGTGCCAGCACCTCGCGCCCAGGGGACACTGAAGCTTTCTTT CASTSRPGDTEAFF
- TRBJ1-2 - TRBV28 TGTGCCAGCAGTGGTGGAGGGGCGGCCTATGGCTACACCTTC CASSGGGAAYGYTF
TRBD1 TRBJ1-2 few TRBV5-4 TGTGCCAGCAGCTTGGATCTAGACAGGGCCTATGGCTACACCTTC CASSLDLDRAYGYTF
- TRBJ1-6 - TRBV4-1 TGCGCCAGCAGCCAAGTTGGCGGGGCTTCACCCCTCCACTTT CASSQVGGASPLHF
- TRBJ2-1 - TRBV10-3 - CAISEWGQGAYGEFF
- TRBJ1-1 - TRBV2 TGTGCCAGCACTATGAACACTGAAGCTTTCTTT CASTMNTEAFF
TRBD1 TRBJ1-2 - TRBV28 TGTGCCAGCAGTTTAGCGGCCGGGACAGGGGATCCCTATGGCTACACCTTC CASSLAAGTGDPYGYTF
TRBD1 TRBJ1-2 - TRBV27 TGTGCCAGCAGTTTCGGGACAGGGGACAACTATGGCTACACCTTC CASSFGTGDNYGYTF
- TRBJ1-1 many TRBV18 TGTGCCAGCTCACCACCCCTGACAGGTATGAACACTGAAGCTTTCTTT CASSPPLTGMNTEAFF
- TRBJ1-2 - TRBV28 TGTGCCAGCAGTTTACCCACAGGGCCCTATGGCTACACCTTC CASSLPTGPYGYTF
TRBD1 TRBJ2-2 - TRBV27 TGTGCCAGCAGTTTTTCAGGACAGGTCAACACCGGGGAGCTGTTTTTT CASSFSGQVNTGELFF
- TRBJ1-5 - TRBV19 TGTGCCAGTAGTACAGGCGGAGGCTTAAATCAGCCCCAGCATTTT CASSTGGGLNQPQHF
TRBD1 TRBJ2-3 - TRBV5-1 TGCGCCAGCAGCCCCTTCACAGGGGGCCTCACAGATACGCAGTATTTT CASSPFTGGLTDTQYF
- TRBJ2-3 - TRBV7-7 TGTGCTAGCAGCTTAGGTGGGGCAACAGATACGCAGTATTTT CASSLGGATDTQYF
TRBD2 TRBJ2-1 - TRBV14 TGTGCCAGCAGCCTACAGAAGCGGGGGCTCGCCTACAATGAGCAGTTCTTC CASSLQKRGLAYNEQFF
- TRBJ1-1 few TRBV2 TGTGCCAGCAGTGCGGACGGGAGGGGTGAAGCTTTCTTT CASSADGRGEAFF
TRBD1 TRBJ2-7 - TRBV6-5 TGTGCCAGCACCGAACAGGGGACCTACGAGCAGTACTTC CASTEQGTYEQYF
- TRBJ2-3 - TRBV6-6 TGTGCCAGCACAACTACAAATACGCAGTATTTT CASTTTNTQYF
- TRBJ1-6 - TRBV6-4 TGTGCCAGCAGTGCCGAGGATAATTCACCCCTCCACTTT CASSAEDNSPLHF
- TRBJ2-2 - TRBV6-5 TGTGCCAGCAGTTACTCACGGGGGTCGAACACCGGGGAGCTGTTTTTT CASSYSRGSNTGELFF
TRBD1 TRBJ1-3 - TRBV19 TGTGCCAGTAGTAAGGGACAGTCCCAACGAAACACCATATATTTT CASSKGQSQRNTIYF
TRBD1 TRBJ1-3 once TRBV2 TGTGCCAGCAGCGCCGGGACAGTAAACACCATATATTTT CASSAGTVNTIYF
- TRBJ1-5 few TRBV6-5 TGTGCCAGCAGTACATCGACTAGCGGTCAGCCCCAGCATTTT CASSTSTSGQPQHF
TRBD1 TRBJ1-2 - TRBV29-1 TGCAGCGTTGAAGATTTCGGGACAGGCTATGGCTACACCTTC CSVEDFGTGYGYTF
- TRBJ1-1 - TRBV5-1 TGCGCCAGCAACGGGAACACTGAAGCTTTCTTT CASNGNTEAFF
- TRBJ1-5 few TRBV6-5 TGTGCCAGCAGCCGAGCTGGACAGTACAATCAGCCCCAGCATTTT CASSRAGQYNQPQHF
- TRBJ1-2 once TRBV28 TGTGCCAGCAGTTACGGAGGGGAGTATGGCTACACCTTC CASSYGGEYGYTF
TRBD1 TRBJ1-1 - TRBV27 TGTGCCAGCAGTGCCGGGACAGAGGCTGAAGCTTTCTTT CASSAGTEAEAFF
- TRBJ2-3 - TRBV29-1 TGCAGCGTTGATGGCTCATCAGGTTGGGATACGCAGTATTTT CSVDGSSGWDTQYF
- TRBJ1-4 - TRBV2 TGTGCCAGCAACCGGAGGCAGGTTAATGAAAAACTGTTTTTT CASNRRQVNEKLFF
- TRBJ1-5 few TRBV7-2 TGTGCCAGCAGCTTAGAGACAACTAGCAATCAGCCCCAGCATTTT CASSLETTSNQPQHF
- TRBJ2-2 once TRBV21-1 TGTGCCAGCAGCAATCAAGTTAGCGGGGTCCTGAACACCGGGGAGCTGTTTTTT CASSNQVSGVLNTGELFF
TRBD2 TRBJ2-1 once TRBV11-2 TGTGCCAGCAGCTACGATTACAGCGGGGGGGCGAGCTCCTACAATGAGCAGTTCTTC CASSYDYSGGASSYNEQFF
TRBD2 TRBJ2-1 - TRBV7-2 TGTGCCAGCACTAGCGGGGGGTCCCGAGACTACAATGAGCAGTTCTTC CASTSGGSRDYNEQFF
TRBD1 TRBJ2-1 - TRBV5-1 TGCGCCAGCAGCCTCGGACAGGGGGGATACTCTGAGCAGTTCTTC CASSLGQGGYSEQFF
- TRBJ1-4 - TRBV27 TGTGCCAGCAGTTTACAGGGTGAAAAACTGTTTTTT CASSLQGEKLFF